This T cell receptor (beta chain) was sequenced for a study of blood T cell repertoires in COVID-19. Study-wide context: Material from acute and convalescent COVID-19 was sourced from the United States, Italy and Spain. PBMCs, B-cell-depleted T cells, or T cells were the source of the cDNA or gDNA that made up the material.

This clone has a handful of counts. Trimming took 5 bases from V and 5 from J, leaving 13 bases between them. Germline V gene sequence: CDR1 SGHTA, CDR2 FQGNSA. The CDR3 runs to 13 residues. Only in-frame clones appear in the TCRdb table, and some are missing; sequencing was by immunoSEQ multiplex PCR. The top ten clones hold roughly 1.7% of a sample with approximately 210,000 clones, 88% of them seen once. This TCR derives from a man aged 70 or older with acute or convalescent COVID-19. The V gene is TRBV7-2, the J gene TRBJ2-7; possible D gene TRBD2, 5 bases. What was sequenced was peripheral blood. CDR3 in amino acids: CASSLRFSDEQYF. CDR3 nucleotides: TGTGCCAGCAGCCTTAGGTTTAGCGACGAGCAGTACTTC.